This TCR beta chain was sequenced in a study of blood T cell repertoires in COVID-19. Study as a whole: The samples span acute and convalescent COVID-19 from the United States, Italy and Spain. The analysed material was cDNA or gDNA that came from T cells, B-cell-depleted T cells, or PBMCs.

In the original workflow: Researchers report that nucleated cell counts were estimated from reference gene primer amplification. Libraries were prepared by immunoSEQ multiplex PCR; TCRdb keeps only in-frame clonotypes and omits some of them. The DNA was the basis for D and trimming; V, J and clone size are from that table. The sample has 52,000 or so clones, 76% seen once. V dropped 5 bases and J dropped 4; count of bases not matched to a gene: 5. The germline CDR1 and CDR2 sequences are KGHSH and LQKENI. The CDR3 contains 15 residues. The chain couples TRBV18 to TRBJ2-2; 9 bases fit TRBD1. The receptor was derived from a man in his forties or fifties with active or convalescent COVID-19. Sequencing used peripheral blood. CDR3 sequence reads: CASSTQGALTGELFF. In DNA form, the CDR3 reads TGTGCCAGCTCAACACAGGGGGCTCTCACCGGGGAGCTGTTTTTT.